A selection of T cell receptor beta chains follows, all from one sample in a study of beta chain features in type 1 diabetes. TCRdb's table, derived via immunoSEQ multiplex PCR, lists solely in-frame clones and lacks some. The sample holds over 100,000 clones, 30% to 50% seen once. Sequencing was performed on stem cell memory CD4+ T cells from blood. The receptors come from a woman younger than 35 in good health. Both conserved end residues are part of each CDR3. Fields, in order: clone size, J gene, D gene, V gene, CDR3 DNA, CDR3 protein. D genes are given only for firm matches. Only some rows state a clone size, as once, few, many or a class for expanded clones.

. | TRBJ1-2 | TRBD1 | TRBV29-1 | TGCAGCGTAGCCGGGACAGGGCTCTTGCTGCGAGGCTACACCTTC | CSVAGTGLLLRGYTF
. | TRBJ2-1 | . | TRBV18 | TGTGCCAGCTCACCGCAGGATAGCTCCTACAATGAGCAGTTCTTC | CASSPQDSSYNEQFF
. | TRBJ2-1 | . | TRBV28 | TGTGCCAGCAGTTTCAGTTGGTATGAGCAGTTCTTC | CASSFSWYEQFF
. | TRBJ2-7 | TRBD2 | TRBV6-6 | TGTGCCAGCAGTTCCGTCCCGGGACTAGCTGGCGAGCAGTACTTC | CASSSVPGLAGEQYF
few | TRBJ1-2 | TRBD1 | TRBV7-9 | TGTGCCAGCAGCTCCCCTAGGACAGGGGAAAGCTATGGCTACACCTTC | CASSSPRTGESYGYTF
. | TRBJ2-7 | . | TRBV10-3 | TGTGCCATCGTGAGCGGGTACGAGCAGTACTTC | CAIVSGYEQYF
few | TRBJ2-2 | . | TRBV19 | TGTGCCAGTAGTATAGCTTCCGCGAACACCGGGGAGCTGTTTTTT | CASSIASANTGELFF
few | TRBJ2-1 | TRBD2 | TRBV13 | TGTGCCAGCAGCTTAAGGGGCGGGAGCTCGTACAATGAGCAGTTCTTC | CASSLRGGSSYNEQFF
. | TRBJ2-5 | . | TRBV29-1 | TGCAGCGTTGTCGAGGGTGGGGAGACCCAGTACTTC | CSVVEGGETQYF
. | TRBJ2-5 | . | TRBV18 | TGTGCCAGCTCACCTCAGGGATACCAAGAGACCCAGTACTTC | CASSPQGYQETQYF
. | TRBJ2-3 | TRBD2 | TRBV18 | TGTGCCAGCTCACCAATACTAGCGGGAGTTAACACAGATACGCAGTATTTT | CASSPILAGVNTDTQYF
. | TRBJ2-3 | . | TRBV30 | TGTGCCTGGAGTGTACTTGCGGGCAGCACAGATACGCAGTATTTT | CAWSVLAGSTDTQYF
. | TRBJ1-2 | . | TRBV29-1 | TGCAGCGTTGAAGATCACGGGATTTACTATGGCTACACCTTC | CSVEDHGIYYGYTF
. | TRBJ2-2 | . | TRBV7-9 | TGTGCCAGCAGGTCTTCGGTTCTCACCGGGGAGCTGTTTTTT | CASRSSVLTGELFF
. | TRBJ2-3 | TRBD2 | TRBV11-3 | TGTGCCAGCAGCCCGGGACTAGCGGGAGGGCCGTATACGCAGTATTTT | CASSPGLAGGPYTQYF
. | TRBJ1-4 | . | TRBV29-1 | TGCAGCGTTCGTGCTAATGAAAAACTGTTTTTT | CSVRANEKLFF
few | TRBJ1-1 | TRBD1 | TRBV9 | TGTGCCAGCAGCGTGGGACAGACGAACACTGAAGCTTTCTTT | CASSVGQTNTEAFF
. | TRBJ2-1 | TRBD2 | TRBV5-1 | TGCGCCAGCAGGGACTTTGGGGCTAGCGGGAGCTTATACAATGAGCAGTTCTTC | CASRDFGASGSLYNEQFF
. | TRBJ1-5 | . | TRBV18 | TGTGCCAGCTCACCACTGGCGGGAGGCAATCAGCCCCAGCATTTT | CASSPLAGGNQPQHF
few | TRBJ1-1 | . | TRBV5-8 | TGTGCCAGCAGCGCCCTCGATGGAGGAATATTAGAAGCTTTCTTT | CASSALDGGILEAFF
. | TRBJ2-1 | TRBD2 | TRBV19 | TGTGCCAGTTCGACTAGCGGGTCGGTCAATGAGCAGTTCTTC | CASSTSGSVNEQFF
. | TRBJ2-2 | TRBD1 | TRBV6-5 | TGTGCCAGCAGTTACCATGCCAGGGGGACGCGGGAGCTGTTTTTT | CASSYHARGTRELFF
few | TRBJ1-1 | . | TRBV28 | TGTGCCAGCACCTCCTTAAGGGGCTGGAGTGAAGCTTTCTTT | CASTSLRGWSEAFF
few | TRBJ2-1 | . | TRBV5-4 | TGTGCCAGCAGCTTGTCTGGCTATGAGCAGTTCTTC | CASSLSGYEQFF
. | TRBJ2-1 | . | TRBV5-1 | TGCGCCAGCAGCTTGGGGCAGGGGAGCTCCTACAATGAGCAGTTCTTC | CASSLGQGSSYNEQFF
. | TRBJ1-1 | . | TRBV21-1 | TGTGCCAGCAGCAAAATAAGAGGATTGAACACTGAAGCTTTCTTT | CASSKIRGLNTEAFF
. | TRBJ1-1 | . | TRBV19 | TGTGCCAGTAGTCCGACAGTTATGAACACTGAAGCTTTCTTT | CASSPTVMNTEAFF
few | TRBJ2-7 | . | TRBV7-9 | TGTGCCAGCTCCCTTCCCGAGCGGCCTTACGAGCAGTACTTC | CASSLPERPYEQYF
. | TRBJ2-2 | TRBD2 | TRBV9 | TGTGCCAGCAGCGAGCGAGAGCCGGGACTAGCGGGAGGTCCGACGAACACCGGGGAGCTGTTTTTT | CASSEREPGLAGGPTNTGELFF
. | TRBJ2-7 | TRBD2 | TRBV6-5 | TGTGCCAGCAGTTACTCTTGGGGGGGCGAGCAGTACTTC | CASSYSWGGEQYF
. | TRBJ2-5 | TRBD2 | TRBV7-9 | TGTGCCAGCAGGCGCTACCTAGCGGGATGGCTTCCAGTCCAAGAGACCCAGTACTTC | CASRRYLAGWLPVQETQYF
. | TRBJ2-7 | TRBD1 | TRBV7-2 | TGTGCCAGCAGCCCCGACAGGGGGCGCGGTTACGAGCAGTACTTC | CASSPDRGRGYEQYF
. | TRBJ2-1 | TRBD2 | TRBV11-2 | TGTGCCAGCAGCCCGACTCTAGCGGGAGCGGTCCCTTCGTTCTTC | CASSPTLAGAVPSFF
. | TRBJ2-1 | TRBD2 | TRBV11-2 | TGTGCCAGCAGCTTTACTAGCGACAATGAGCAGTTCTTC | CASSFTSDNEQFF
. | TRBJ1-5 | . | TRBV23-1 | TGCGCCACTAATAGCAATCAGCCCCAGCATTTT | CATNSNQPQHF
. | TRBJ2-1 | TRBD2 | TRBV5-1 | TGCGCCAGCAGCCAACGGACTAGCGTCTACAATGAGCAGTTCTTC | CASSQRTSVYNEQFF
. | TRBJ2-7 | . | TRBV6-5 | TGTGCCAGCACCTCGACGGGCGGGGAGCAGTACTTC | CASTSTGGEQYF
. | TRBJ1-1 | . | TRBV30 | TGTGCCTGGAGTAGGAGGGTGGGCACTGAAGCTTTCTTT | CAWSRRVGTEAFF
. | TRBJ2-1 | . | TRBV2 | TGTGCCAGCAGTCTCTACAATGAGCAGTTCTTC | CASSLYNEQFF
. | TRBJ2-1 | . | TRBV13 | TGTGCCAGCAGCCCGGACAGTCACAATGAGCAGTTCTTC | CASSPDSHNEQFF
few | TRBJ2-1 | TRBD2 | TRBV4-3 | TGCGCCAGCAGCCAAGATCAGGTAGCGGGAGTAGGAGAGCAGTTCTTC | CASSQDQVAGVGEQFF
. | TRBJ1-1 | . | TRBV6-5 | TGTGCCAGCAGTTACGGGCAAAACACTGAAGCTTTCTTT | CASSYGQNTEAFF
. | TRBJ2-7 | TRBD1 | TRBV19 | TGTGCCAGTAGTCCGCGGGACAGGCCCTCCTACGAGCAGTACTTC | CASSPRDRPSYEQYF
once | TRBJ1-2 | TRBD1 | TRBV18 | TGTGCCAGCTCACACAACGTGGGACAGAACTATGGCTACACCTTC | CASSHNVGQNYGYTF
. | TRBJ2-7 | TRBD2 | TRBV7-8 | TGTGCCAGCAGCTTGAGGGACTCTAGCGGGAGAAGTCCCGAGCAGTACTTC | CASSLRDSSGRSPEQYF
few | TRBJ2-1 | TRBD2 | TRBV29-1 | TGCAGCATGACTAGCGGGAGACGGTCCTACAATGAGCAGTTCTTC | CSMTSGRRSYNEQFF